This T cell receptor (beta chain) is from a study of cytomegalovirus exposure and HLA in healthy donors (dated by TCRdb to the late 2010s). Regarding the research as a whole: According to an earlier analysis of 587 of the donors, about 179 million T cells yielded 117 million unique TCR beta sequences and about 300 Gb of sequence data. Donor age, sex, ethnicity and CMV serostatus were compiled alongside the repertoire data. To decide whether each TCR beta V gene segment behaved as functional or pseudogenic, an earlier analysis of over 500 of the donors relied on high-throughput TCR beta sequencing. Four or five DR-DQ haplotypes were handled as single units for association and clustering because linkage in the cohort was strong. HLA typing included class I and class II loci at four-digit resolution. The number of typed donors differed by locus: about 620-630 for A, B, C, DRB1 and DQB1; 522 for DQA1; 606 for DPA1; and some 450 for DPB1. All discovery cohort repertoires had been generated on a single sequencing platform. In the later analysis, no new phenotypic data were used to find candidate immune exposures; instead, reliance was placed on TCR beta sequences and their occurrence across donors. On average, about 200,000 unique TCR beta nucleotide sequences were sequenced per donor among 350 to 400 genotyped donors of the cohort, with roughly 18% of those sequences being non-productive. The study combined high-throughput TCR immunosequencing, statistical association of individual TCRs with disease status, and machine learning to predict cytomegalovirus infection status. The study was designed to test whether signatures of past pathogen exposure could be identified by cataloging public T cell receptors. An early release that covered about 600 HLA-typed donors contained approximately 300 gigabases of sequencing data and tens of millions of unique TCR sequences. A later genetic analysis took genome-wide SNP genotypes for about 55% of the roughly 670 donors and used that subset as a discovery cohort. In addition to the first cohort of 500 to 850 subjects, a separate validation cohort of 130 or so different subjects was used. A later analysis re-analyzed previously published TCR beta repertoires from hundreds of donors and added high-resolution HLA genotyping to study TCR occurrence patterns. The T cell repertoires of under 700 subjects were profiled by immunosequencing and related to cytomegalovirus serostatus. The genetic ancestry cluster associated with self-reported Caucasian donors included about four fifths of the approximately 400 genotyped donors.

Overall results and qualifications from the work: Some IMGT-functional V segments, including TRBV6-2 and TRBV6-3, could not be told apart with the 87-base-pair reads, so those segments were excluded. Correlated functional status among segregating V segments might reflect linkage disequilibrium, but an unknown experimental factor could not be ruled out. An association between a missense DCLRE1C variant and V-gene and J-gene trimming of TCR beta chains was found in a later genetic analysis and replicated in an independent cohort. The study gave a list of roughly 150 TCR beta chains associated with cytomegalovirus. In a later analysis, TCR association rates were found to vary across HLA loci, with the most associated TCRs seen for DRB1 alleles and the fewest for HLA-C alleles. According to a later analysis, most CMV-associated TCR beta chains appeared to be HLA-restricted, and the HLA associations seemed to be driven largely by CMV exposure. Because HLA typing was missing for some donors at each locus, association tests included only the typed subset. A further reported finding was that TCR beta sequences accurately predicted the HLA-A and HLA-B alleles for most subjects in the first cohort. Compared with the roughly 700-donor mean, donors in an Asian-associated ancestry cluster had fewer N-insertions in productive TCRs, according to a later genetic analysis. A cluster of highly shared sequence variants was judged likely to represent a technical artifact of the sequencing pipeline. The authors suggested that the approach could potentially be extended to other disease states and immunological phenotypes. Three of the identified cytomegalovirus-associated TCR beta chains were confirmed in vitro to be specific for cytomegalovirus antigens. A later analysis reported that several top co-occurrence clusters appeared linked to parvovirus B19, influenza, CMV and Epstein-Barr virus. For the cohort, immune exposure information was limited to CMV serostatus. Cytomegalovirus status was reported to be diagnosed by the classifier with high specificity and sensitivity in both the original and validation cohorts. In this cohort, only TCR beta chains were sequenced, and detectable features were limited by the absence of alpha or paired-chain data. Because counts were too low, more than 15 rarely observed V segments, including chromosome 9 orphons, were left out of the earlier analysis of approximately 580 of the donors. Specific HLA alleles were associated with 15,000 to 20,000 TCR beta sequences at a false discovery rate of 0.05 in a later analysis. Strong co-occurrence of HLA alleles, especially DR and DQ, made assigning TCR associations to individual alleles difficult. In an earlier analysis of 587 of the donors, most TCR beta V segments were observed in productive rearrangements about 87% or about 30% of the time, broadly matching IMGT annotations. Sequencing depth was assumed to be roughly uniform across donors in the presence/absence analyses, though that assumption may not hold. Most TCR sequences were observed very rarely across donors, whereas some public TCRs were present in many individuals. A later analysis found that HLA-associated TCR beta chains were more clonally expanded and had lower generation probabilities than equally common non-associated chains.

Points on this clone: What this receptor recognizes is not known. The sample holds no much larger clone one base away, and base qualities are not on file.

Libraries were built with the immunoSEQ multiplex PCR assay. For the multiplex PCR, a mixture combining 60 forward primers for TCR Vbeta segments and 13 reverse primers for TCR Jbeta segments was used. The CDR3 region of rearranged TCR beta genes was amplified from genomic DNA by a multiplex PCR assay. The amplified TCR beta libraries were sequenced on the Illumina HiSeq System as 87-base-pair reads. In the source study's methods: Across the 600 to 700 repertoires, a later analysis counted roughly 77 million unique TCR beta chains, roughly 11 million of which were shared by at least two donors. Raw reads were error-corrected and collapsed into unique sequences by a nearest-neighbor algorithm in which closely related sequences were merged to remove PCR and sequencing errors. To assign V, D and J gene segments, CDR3 sequences were aligned to IMGT reference sequences. For a sequence to be retained, a match of at least six nucleotides to both a V gene segment and a J gene segment was required. Rearrangements were called productive when the CDR3 lacked stop codons and stayed in frame with V and J; all others were non-productive. Following IMGT convention, CDR3 was defined as the stretch from the second conserved V-encoded cysteine to the conserved J-encoded phenylalanine. The earlier analysis of 587 of the donors excluded sequences that lacked an unambiguous match to a single V gene segment. An earlier analysis of 500 to 600 of the donors classified V segments as functional when productive rearrangements were above 56.7% and as segregating when the standard deviation between donors was above 5%. To diagnose cytomegalovirus status from the catalog of TCR beta chain sequences, a statistical classification framework was built. A later analysis assigned V and J genes by comparing TCR nucleotide sequences with IMGT/GENE-DB human TR gene sequences. A later analysis assigned CDR3 sequences and most-parsimonious VDJ recombination scenarios with the TCRdist pipeline. In a later analysis, each TCR beta chain was defined by its CDR3 amino acid sequence together with its V-gene family, and reads without a unique V-gene family were excluded. A later analysis removed 450 to 600 highly shared, low-generation-probability nucleotide sequences to deal with suspected cross-contamination and a sequencing artifact. For each public chain, a later analysis derived a clonal expansion index from normalized ranks of inferred template counts within each repertoire. In a later analysis, generation probabilities were computed with a VDJ recombination model fitted to out-of-frame rearrangements, and the resulting probabilities were checked against IGoR. In a later analysis, hypergeometric tests were used to score TCR-TCR, TCR-HLA and TCR-CMV co-occurrence, with a repertoire-size bias correction applied to TCR pairs. In a later analysis, false discovery rates were estimated by permuting HLA or CMV assignments 20 times. A later analysis grouped co-occurring TCRs with DBSCAN, adding TCRdist sequence similarity when clustering within HLA-allele-positive subsets. Co-occurrence clustering excluded repertoires with fewer than 30,000 or more than 120,000 public chains, plus five with anomalous nucleotide sharing. The source is immuneACCESS, and TCRdb retained only in-frame sequences with V and J called. Part of the clones is not carried over; for the studies checked, unresolved V genes explain less than half of this, and the remainder is unexplained. That table supplies the V and J calls and clone size; D and trimming were determined from the DNA. The sample has 100,000 to 150,000 clones on record, about 70% of them singletons. 13% of the sample rests with the top ten.

In total, more than 500 healthy bone marrow donors made up the cohort. All cohort members were sampled while nominally healthy, although unrecorded immune exposures were likely present. The donor was CMV seropositive and was included in the group of some 290 seropositive cohort members. Each donor provided a peripheral blood sample, and peripheral blood mononuclear cells were used for TCR beta sequencing. The Qiagen DNeasy Blood Extraction Kit was used to extract genomic DNA from the blood cell samples. CDR3 length: 15 amino acids, cysteine to phenylalanine. Only CDR3 DNA is held: 45 bases, read in frame from base 1. CDR1 SNHLY and CDR2 FYNNEI are derived from the germline V gene. The V and J ends are trimmed by 1 base and 0 bases, leaving 7 bases between them.

The sequencing sample was made of PBMCs. This TCR was recovered from a woman in her fifties or sixties in good health and CMV-seropositive. Recombination linked TRBV2 to TRBJ1-5; matching of 6 bases hints at TRBD1 as the D gene. The CDR3 loop reads CASSEGTASNQPQHF. The sequence in DNA is TGTGCCAGCAGTGAAGGGACAGCTAGCAATCAGCCCCAGCATTTT. The full variable domain, with segments outside the CDR3 supplied by the reference TRBV2 and TRBJ1-5 proteins, appears as EPEVTQTPSHQVTQMGQEVILRCVPISNHLYFYWYRQILGQKVEFLVSFYNNEISEKSEIFDDQFSVERPDGSNFTLKIRSTKLEDSAMYFCASSEGTASNQPQHFGDGTRLSIL.